These 9 T cell receptor beta chains share one sample of origin, sequenced in a study of cytomegalovirus exposure and HLA in healthy donors. Primers for the PCR totalled 60 Vbeta and 13 Jbeta. TCRdb's copy holds only in-frame clones and misses some; the assay was immunoSEQ multiplex PCR. The sample yields 130,000 or so clones, around three fifths seen once. The sample taken for sequencing was PBMCs. All receptors come from a male donor in good health and CMV-seronegative.

The rearrangement joins TRBV7-3 to TRBJ2-2; D is uncertain. Trimming removed 6 bases from V and 0 bases from J, with 11 bases in between. Germline V CDR1 and CDR2: SGHTA, FQGTGA. CDR3 size: 15 residues. The CDR3 region is CASRRLETNTGELFF. As DNA, the CDR3 is TGTGCCAGCAGGCGACTGGAGACGAACACCGGGGAGCTGTTTTTT.

In this sample, this clone turned up a few times. The chain joins TRBV5-1 to TRBJ1-4; maybe TRBD1 (6 bases). This CDR3 region has 16 residues. From germline, CDR1 is SGHRS and CDR2 YFSETQ. V was trimmed by 4 bases and J by 5 bases, leaving 18 bases between them. CDR3 coding DNA: TGCGCCAGCAGCCTGGTGAGAGATAGGGGGAATGAAAAACTGTTTTTT. It translates to CASSLVRDRGNEKLFF.

This chain links TRBV27 with TRBJ2-1, with TRBD1 matching over 10 bases. V lost 6 bases to trimming and J lost 6 bases; unmatched junction nucleotides: 2. The CDR3 runs 13 residues. Germline V gives CDR1 MNHEY, CDR2 SMNVEV (reference sequence). The CDR3 region is CASSRDRGNEQFF. In DNA form, the CDR3 reads TGTGCCAGCAGCCGGGACAGGGGCAATGAGCAGTTCTTC.

The V gene is TRBV19, the J gene TRBJ1-3; 9 bases are a match to TRBD1. Germline V gene lookup returns CDR1 LNHDA and CDR2 SQIVND (reference sequence). Trimming cost V 7 bases and J 4 bases; bases outside gene matches: 8. CDR3 length equals 15 residues. CDR3 bases: TGTGCCAGTACCCTGGACAGGGGATCAGGAAACACCATATATTTT. Residues: CASTLDRGSGNTIYF.

This clone turned up a few times. This chain connects TRBV7-9 to TRBJ2-2; TRBD2 aligns across 9 bases. Germline CDR1 reads SEHNR; CDR2 reads FQNEAQ (reference sequence). V dropped 5 bases and J dropped 6; count of bases not matched to a gene: 13. CDR3 length: 17 residues. The CDR3 protein is CASSEIAGATFPGELFF. CDR3 DNA sequence: TGTGCCAGCAGCGAAATAGCGGGGGCTACCTTTCCCGGGGAGCTGTTTTTT.

V usage is TRBV7-9 and J usage is TRBJ2-7; D gene ambiguous. Trimming removed 5 bases at V and 3 bases at J, with 8 bases between. Germline-derived CDR1 and CDR2 are SEHNR and FQNEAQ (reference sequence). The CDR3 is 12 residues long. CDR3 region: CASSLVVYEQYF. The DNA of the CDR3 is TGTGCCAGCAGCCTGGTAGTCTACGAGCAGTACTTC.

J is TRBJ1-3 and V is TRBV19; a weak D match, TRBD1 (5 bases). CDR3 size: 15 residues. V lost 3 bases, J lost 4 bases, and 13 bases lay in between. Germline assignment: CDR1 LNHDA and CDR2 SQIVND (reference sequence). The CDR3 DNA follows: TGTGCCAGTAGTATTCAGGGTGCCAGCGGAAACACCATATATTTT. This encodes CASSIQGASGNTIYF.

This clone was found a few times. The chain combines TRBV10-3 with TRBJ2-3, with D tentatively TRBD1 (5 bases). CDR3 length equals 11 residues. Trimming stripped 8 bases from V and 3 bases from J, with 6 bases between. CDR1 and CDR2 (germline): ENHRY, SYGVKD. The DNA of the CDR3 is TGTGCCATCGCAGGGACAGATACGCAGTATTTT. Protein: CAIAGTDTQYF.

The chain carries TRBV6-5 and TRBJ2-4; D may be TRBD2 (8 bases). The CDR3 runs 16 residues. Trimming removed 0 bases from V and 9 bases from J, with 18 bases in between. Germline CDR1 MNHEY, CDR2 SVGAGI. CDR3 sequence reads: CASSYSTGRGGSIQYF. CDR3 in DNA: TGTGCCAGCAGTTACTCGACAGGGCGCGGGGGGAGCATTCAGTACTTC.